The clone carrying this TCR beta chain is categorized as medium-sized. The study plated roughly 200,000 CFSE-labeled responders with roughly 200,000 irradiated, violet-dye-labeled stimulators. Upon completion of the reaction, proliferating CFSE-low responders, both CD3+CD4+ and CD3+CD8+, were sorted. This entry belongs to a study of graft-versus-host responses after intestinal transplantation. Study in general: In this cohort, recipients had multivisceral, liver-intestinal, or isolated intestinal transplants.

Assay: immunoSEQ multiplex PCR; the TCRdb copy retains only in-frame clones and omits some. Of 6,000 to 7,500 clones listed, roughly a third are singletons. This CDR3 contains 16 residues. J lost 5 bases, V lost 4 bases, and 11 bases had no gene match. Germline V CDR1 and CDR2: MGHRA, YSYEKL. Study-level points and caveats: Recipient marrow showed GvH clones, some seen first in ileum or blood. The highest levels of circulating GvH clones went along with early declines in HvG clones after transplant.

The sample consisted of alloreactive CD8+ T cells from a mixed lymphocyte reaction culture, taken before transplantation. Subset described: CFSE-low proliferating T cells sorted from approximately 6-day pre-transplant mixed lymphocyte reaction (GvH or HvG direction). The sequence was obtained from a human patient who was an organ donor for intestinal transplantation. This chain connects TRBV4-1 to TRBJ2-1; 7 bases match TRBD1. This chain's CDR3 is CASSLGQGTANNEQFF. The CDR3 region has the DNA TGCGCCAGCAGCCTGGGGCAAGGGACAGCTAACAATGAGCAGTTCTTC.